Following are 17 T cell receptor beta chains from one sample sequenced in a study of blood T cell repertoires in COVID-19. Method: immunoSEQ multiplex PCR; TCRdb's copy keeps in-frame clones and lacks some. In the table there are some 150,000 clones, roughly 80% of which are singletons. Sequencing was carried out using peripheral blood. The source is a man between 65 and 85 years old with acute or convalescent COVID-19.

This clone was counted between two and nine times. The chain is built from TRBV24-1 and TRBJ2-3; the match to TRBD2 covers 7 bases. The CDR3 loop spans 14 amino acids. V shed 7 bases, J shed 1 base, and the junction held 4 bases outside the gene matches. Germline V gene lookup returns CDR1 KGHDR and CDR2 SFDVKD. In DNA, the CDR3 is TGTGCCACCAGGCCCGCGGGGGGCACAGATACGCAGTATTTT. This encodes CATRPAGGTDTQYF.

The V and J genes are TRBV6-1 and TRBJ2-7; weak D call: TRBD2 (5 bases). Trimming cost V 0 bases and J 2 bases, with 20 bases left between them. CDR1 and CDR2 (germline): MNHNS, SASEGT. CDR3 length: 18 residues. Written as DNA, the CDR3 is TGTGCCAGCAGTGAAGCCTGGGGTAGCGCGCCTACACCCTACGAGCAGTACTTC. Its protein is CASSEAWGSAPTPYEQYF.

This clone was detected once. The chain combines TRBV27 with TRBJ1-2; no definite D call. The germline V gene has CDR1 MNHEY and CDR2 SMNVEV (reference sequence). Deletions cut 6 bases from V and 2 bases from J, with 7 bases between. The CDR3 covers 12 residues. In DNA form, the CDR3 reads TGTGCCAGCAGACGGTCAAACTATGGCTACACCTTC. It encodes CASRRSNYGYTF.

The rearrangement joins TRBV5-4 to TRBJ2-1; D remains unclear. Germline CDR1 is SGHNT and CDR2 is YYREEE (reference sequence). This CDR3 has 15 residues. Trimming pared 1 base from V and 0 bases from J, leaving 8 bases between. CDR3: CASSLSPSSYNEQFF. DNA for the CDR3: TGTGCCAGCAGCTTGAGCCCGAGCTCCTACAATGAGCAGTTCTTC.

The V and J genes are TRBV5-5 and TRBJ2-3; TRBD1 matches at 9 bases. The junction had 2 bases not matched to a gene; V was cut back by 3 bases and J by 6 bases. This CDR3 is 13 amino acids long. CDR1 and CDR2 (germline): SGHKS, YYEKEE (reference sequence). In DNA, the CDR3 is TGTGCCAGCAGCTGGGACAGGGTGGATACGCAGTATTTT. Protein: CASSWDRVDTQYF.

J is TRBJ2-4 and V is TRBV6-5; 8 bases are a match to TRBD1. The ends lost 2 bases at V and 4 bases at J; junction bases unmatched: 7. The CDR3 has 16 residues. Germline values: CDR1 MNHEY, CDR2 SVGAGI. The CDR3 reads CASSYHRDRTKNIQYF. The CDR3 DNA follows: TGTGCCAGCAGTTACCACCGGGACAGGACAAAAAACATTCAGTACTTC.

The chain uses TRBV5-1 and TRBJ2-3; possible D gene TRBD2, 6 bases. CDR1 and CDR2 (germline): SGHRS, YFSETQ. CDR3 length: 15 amino acids. V lost 4 bases to trimming and J lost 8 bases, with 20 bases between them. Written as DNA, the CDR3 is TGCGCCAGCAGCCCGACTGGCGGGGCCGGGGGTACGCAGTATTTT. Its translation is CASSPTGGAGGTQYF.

This chain uses TRBV19 with TRBJ1-4; the match to TRBD1 covers 9 bases. J lost 5 bases, V lost 11 bases, and 9 bases had no gene match. The germline V gene encodes CDR1 LNHDA and CDR2 SQIVND (reference sequence). CDR3 length: 14 residues. CDR3 in amino acids: CAASTGTGNEKLFF. The CDR3 DNA sequence: TGTGCCGCGTCGACCGGGACAGGGAATGAAAAACTGTTTTTT.

In its sample, this clone was seen a few times. The V and J genes are TRBV14 and TRBJ2-2, with 10 bases that match TRBD1. The CDR3 totals 15 residues. The trim removed 4 bases at V and 4 bases at J, leaving 3 bases unmatched. CDR1 is SGHDN and CDR2 is FVKESK in the germline V gene. CDR3 residues: CASSPGQGFTGELFF. The CDR3 DNA reads as TGTGCCAGCAGCCCGGGACAGGGGTTCACCGGGGAGCTGTTTTTT.

The chain employs TRBV4-1 and TRBJ2-7, with a possible D match to TRBD1 (6 bases). The CDR3 runs to 14 residues. Germline values: CDR1 MGHRA, CDR2 YSYEKL. Deletions cut 4 bases from V and 3 bases from J, with 13 bases between. CDR3 bases: TGCGCCAGCAGCCTGGACCGAGGGGGCTACGAGCAGTACTTC. Protein: CASSLDRGGYEQYF.

The chain uses TRBV4-2 and TRBJ1-2, with 10 bases lining up with TRBD1. V gave up 0 bases and J gave up 5 bases; unmatched junction bases: 0. CDR1 is LGHNA, CDR2 YNFKEQ, per germline. CDR3 length: 14 residues. The CDR3 loop is CASSQEGQGYGYTF. The CDR3 DNA is TGTGCCAGCAGCCAAGAGGGACAGGGGTATGGCTACACCTTC.

The J gene is TRBJ2-1, the V gene TRBV3-1 (or the pseudogene TRBV3-2); weak D call: TRBD2 (6 bases). V lost 0 bases and J lost 10, with 16 bases in between. The CDR3 runs to 15 residues. Germline CDR1 reads LGHDT; CDR2 reads YNNKEL (reference sequence). The CDR3 is CASSQESQGGREQFF. The DNA of the CDR3 is TGTGCCAGCAGCCAAGAGTCCCAGGGTGGGAGGGAGCAGTTCTTC.

A single count supports this clone. This chain connects TRBV18 to TRBJ1-4; D ambiguous. In germline, CDR1 is KGHSH, CDR2 LQKENI. Trimming stripped 8 bases from V and 4 bases from J, with 14 bases between. The CDR3 covers 14 residues. Here the CDR3 DNA reads TGTGCCAGCCACGGGGAGGGAAGTAATGAAAAACTGTTTTTT. Protein: CASHGEGSNEKLFF.

Comments on this clone: Germline is not matched at one junction end, which may reflect a read error. The J gene is TRBJ2-2, the V gene TRBV7-3; D gene unclear. Per the germline V gene, CDR1 is SGHTA and CDR2 is FQGTGA. There are 11 residues in the CDR3. The CDR3 DNA sequence: TGTGCCAGCAGCCTAACCGGGGAGCTGTTTTTT. Its translation is CASSLTGELFF.

The chain combines TRBV6-1 with TRBJ1-1; 7 bases match TRBD1. Germline V gene data show CDR1 as MNHNS and CDR2 as SASEGT. The length of the CDR3 is 15 residues. Germline trimming cut 3 bases from V and 0 bases from J; bases unmatched to any gene: 4. The CDR3 bases are TGTGCCAGCAGTGACAGGGGGTCCTTGAACACTGAAGCTTTCTTT. This sequence encodes CASSDRGSLNTEAFF.

The rearrangement links TRBV9 to TRBJ2-3; 8 bases are a match to TRBD2. The germline gives CDR1 SGDLS, CDR2 YYNGEE. With 1 base clipped from V and 1 base from J, the junction kept 2 bases outside the gene matches. The CDR3 has 15 residues. The CDR3 nucleotides are TGTGCCAGCAGCGTATTGACTAGCGGCACAGATACGCAGTATTTT. It translates to CASSVLTSGTDTQYF. Combining the CDR3 with reference TRBV9 and TRBJ2-3 gives the whole variable domain DSGVTQTPKHLITATGQRVTLRCSPRSGDLSVYWYQQSLDQGLQFLIQYYNGEERAKGNILERFSAQQFPDLHSELNLSSLELGDSALYFCASSVLTSGTDTQYFGPGTRLTVL.

V and J are TRBV6-5 and TRBJ2-7, with 7 bases matching TRBD2. The V gene end was trimmed by 8 bases and the J gene end by 7 bases; junction bases not matched to a gene: 11. The CDR3 runs 13 residues. Germline lookup yields CDR1 MNHEY and CDR2 SVGAGI. The CDR3 DNA is TGTGCCAGCGGGAGGGATCGGAGGTGGGAGCAGTACTTC. It encodes CASGRDRRWEQYF.